Given below is one T cell receptor (beta chain) in context. Trimming left V 10 bases short and J 2 bases short, with 17 bases between. Per germline, CDR1 LNHDA and CDR2 SQIVND (reference sequence). This CDR3 is 14 amino acids long. This sample was taken from a study of blood T cell repertoires in COVID-19. About the study: Both acute and convalescent COVID-19 samples were obtained from the United States, Italy and Spain. The cDNA or gDNA used as material had been derived from T cells, B-cell-depleted T cells, or PBMCs.

Original methodology: Reference gene primer amplification gave nucleated cell count estimates. Libraries were prepared by immunoSEQ multiplex PCR; TCRdb keeps only in-frame clonotypes and omits some of them. V, J and clone size are those of that table, while D and trimming were read from the DNA. The table records under 150,000 clones, around 82% of them present only once. The chain has TRBV19 and TRBJ1-1, with TRBD1 as a possible D gene (5 bases). Sequenced: peripheral blood. The TCR originated in a man aged 55 to 69 with acute or convalescent COVID-19. Here the CDR3 DNA reads TGTGCCACCCAAAAAGGGGAGGGAAACACTGAAGCTTTCTTT. Protein: CATQKGEGNTEAFF.